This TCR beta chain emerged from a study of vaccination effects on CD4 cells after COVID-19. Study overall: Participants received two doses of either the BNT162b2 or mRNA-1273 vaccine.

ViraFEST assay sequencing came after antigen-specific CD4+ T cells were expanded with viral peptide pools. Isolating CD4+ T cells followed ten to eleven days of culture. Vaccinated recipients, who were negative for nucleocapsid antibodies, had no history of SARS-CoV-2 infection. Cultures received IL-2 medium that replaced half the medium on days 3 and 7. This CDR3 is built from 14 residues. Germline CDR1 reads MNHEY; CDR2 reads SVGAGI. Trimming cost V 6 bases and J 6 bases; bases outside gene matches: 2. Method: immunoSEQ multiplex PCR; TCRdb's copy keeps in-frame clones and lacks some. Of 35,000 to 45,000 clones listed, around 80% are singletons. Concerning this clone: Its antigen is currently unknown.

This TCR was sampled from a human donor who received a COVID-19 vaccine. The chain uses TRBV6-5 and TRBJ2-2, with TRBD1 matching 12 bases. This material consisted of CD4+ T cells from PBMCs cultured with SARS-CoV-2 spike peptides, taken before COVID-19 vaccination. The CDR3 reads CASRGTGGSGELFF. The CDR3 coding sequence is TGTGCCAGCAGGGGGACAGGGGGCTCCGGGGAGCTGTTTTTT.